The 9 T cell receptor beta chains presented below share a single source sample, sequenced in a study of CD8 T cells in Susac syndrome. With random hexamers, reverse transcription was performed on roughly 0.5 to 1 ug of RNA. TCRdb used MiXCR to reprocess the immunoSEQ multiplex PCR reads, holding one entry per CDR3 protein. The table lists 110,000 or so distinct CDR3 sequences, around nine tenths of them singletons. Sequencing was done on a sample of CD4+ T cells from PBMCs. Receptors originate from a human donor in good health.

V usage is TRBV7-9 and J usage is TRBJ1-2; D unclear. The CDR3 runs 12 residues. The V end lost 5 bases, the J end lost 8 bases, and 12 bases lay between the germline ends. CDR1 and CDR2 (germline): SEHNR, FQNEAQ (reference sequence). CDR3 sequence (DNA): TGTGCCAGCAGCACCGGAAACCTAGGCTACACCTTC. It yields the protein CASSTGNLGYTF.

The chain is built from TRBV15 and TRBJ1-4, with D possibly matching TRBD1 (6 bases). The CDR3 covers 17 residues. Germline V gives CDR1 LNHNV, CDR2 YYDKDF (reference sequence). Trimming cost V 1 base and J 4 bases, with 16 bases left between them. The CDR3 nucleotides are TGTGCCACCAGCAGAGGGAGAGTGGACAGCAGTAATGAAAAACTGTTTTTT. Its protein is CATSRGRVDSSNEKLFF.

This rearrangement joins TRBV2 to TRBJ2-3; no clear D. The length of the CDR3 is 13 residues. The germline V gene has CDR1 SNHLY and CDR2 FYNNEI. The V end was cut by 7 bases, the J end by 2 bases, with 10 bases between. The CDR3 protein is CASTPDTTDTQYF. CDR3 bases: TGTGCCAGCACCCCGGATACCACAGATACGCAGTATTTT.

The chain has TRBV6-2 or TRBV6-3 and TRBJ1-1; D is perhaps TRBD1 (6 bases). The V end lost 0 bases, the J end lost 5 bases, and 10 bases lay between the germline ends. Germline CDR1 is MNHEY and CDR2 is SVGEGT. The CDR3 contains 14 residues. The CDR3 is CASSYSGTKTEAFF. For the CDR3, the DNA is TGTGCCAGCAGTTACTCGGGGACAAAAACTGAAGCTTTCTTT.

This clonotype came up a few times. J is TRBJ2-1 and V is TRBV5-1; 9 nucleotides agree with TRBD2. Germline V gene data show CDR1 as SGHRS and CDR2 as YFSETQ. After removal of 0 bases from V and 5 bases from J, the junction contained 3 bases not matched to a gene. The CDR3 runs 15 residues. CDR3: CASSLAAGGDNEQFF. The CDR3, as DNA: TGCGCCAGCAGCTTGGCGGCGGGAGGGGACAATGAGCAGTTCTTC.

J is TRBJ2-7 and V is TRBV5-1; D is ambiguous. This CDR3 region has 13 residues. The germline gives CDR1 SGHRS, CDR2 YFSETQ. Trimming pared 3 bases from V and 3 bases from J, leaving 10 bases between. Here the CDR3 reads CASSSTNDYEQYF. As DNA, the CDR3 is TGCGCCAGCAGCTCGACGAATGACTACGAGCAGTACTTC. Together with reference TRBV5-1 and TRBJ2-7, the CDR3 gives the full variable domain: KAGVTQTPRYLIKTRGQQVTLSCSPISGHRSVSWYQQTPGQGLQFLFEYFSETQRNKGNFPGRFSGRQFSNSRSEMNVSTLELGDSALYLCASSSTNDYEQYFGPGTRLTVT.

J is TRBJ1-2 and V is TRBV10-3; D unresolved. The V and J ends lost 6 bases and 6 bases respectively, with 17 bases between them. Germline CDR1 ENHRY, CDR2 SYGVKD. This CDR3 is 14 amino acids long. This chain's CDR3 is CAIRRTAEEDGYTF. CDR3 DNA sequence: TGTGCCATCAGGAGGACGGCCGAGGAGGATGGCTACACCTTC.

The J gene is TRBJ2-3, the V gene TRBV6-2 or TRBV6-3; no reliable D call. CDR3 length: 15 residues. V was pared by 0 bases and J by 2 bases, with 9 bases between. Germline CDR1 is MNHEY and CDR2 is SVGEGT. The DNA for the CDR3 is TGTGCCAGCAGTTACTCGAGTGGCTCCACAGATACGCAGTATTTT. Translated: CASSYSSGSTDTQYF.

The chain has TRBV28 and TRBJ1-2, with D tentatively TRBD1 (5 bases). Germline V gives CDR1 MDHEN, CDR2 SYDVKM. The V end was cut by 3 bases, the J end by 5 bases, with 16 bases between. The CDR3 consists of 15 residues. The CDR3 sequence is CASSFGGGKGYGYTF. The CDR3 nucleotides read TGTGCCAGCAGTTTTGGGGGGGGAAAAGGTTATGGCTACACCTTC.